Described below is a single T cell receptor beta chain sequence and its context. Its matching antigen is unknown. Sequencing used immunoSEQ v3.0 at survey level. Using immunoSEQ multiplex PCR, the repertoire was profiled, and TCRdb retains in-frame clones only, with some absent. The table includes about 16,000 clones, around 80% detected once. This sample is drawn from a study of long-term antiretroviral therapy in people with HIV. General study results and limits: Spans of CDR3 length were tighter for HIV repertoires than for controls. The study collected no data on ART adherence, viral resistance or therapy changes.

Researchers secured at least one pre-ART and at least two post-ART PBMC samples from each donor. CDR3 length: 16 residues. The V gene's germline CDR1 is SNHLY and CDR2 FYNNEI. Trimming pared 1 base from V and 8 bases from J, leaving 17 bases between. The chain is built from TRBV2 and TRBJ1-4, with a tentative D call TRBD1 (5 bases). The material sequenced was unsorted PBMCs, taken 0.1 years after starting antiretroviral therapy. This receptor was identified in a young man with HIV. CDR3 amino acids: CASSEVGDMGVEKLFF. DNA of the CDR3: TGTGCCAGCAGTGAAGTGGGGGATATGGGGGTCGAAAAACTGTTTTTT. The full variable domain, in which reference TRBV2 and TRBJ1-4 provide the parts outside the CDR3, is EPEVTQTPSHQVTQMGQEVILRCVPISNHLYFYWYRQILGQKVEFLVSFYNNEISEKSEIFDDQFSVERPDGSNFTLKIRSTKLEDSAMYFCASSEVGDMGVEKLFFGSGTQLSVL.